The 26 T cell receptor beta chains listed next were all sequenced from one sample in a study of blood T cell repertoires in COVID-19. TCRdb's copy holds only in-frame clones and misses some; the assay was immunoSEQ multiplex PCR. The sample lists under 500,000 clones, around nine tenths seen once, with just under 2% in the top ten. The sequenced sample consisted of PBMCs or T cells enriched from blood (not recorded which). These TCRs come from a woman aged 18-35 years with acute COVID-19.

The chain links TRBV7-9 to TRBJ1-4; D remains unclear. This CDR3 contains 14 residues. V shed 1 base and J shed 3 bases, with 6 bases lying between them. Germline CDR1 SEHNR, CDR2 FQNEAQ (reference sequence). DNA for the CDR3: TGTGCCAGCAGCTTAGACCAGTCTAATGAAAAACTGTTTTTT. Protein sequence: CASSLDQSNEKLFF.

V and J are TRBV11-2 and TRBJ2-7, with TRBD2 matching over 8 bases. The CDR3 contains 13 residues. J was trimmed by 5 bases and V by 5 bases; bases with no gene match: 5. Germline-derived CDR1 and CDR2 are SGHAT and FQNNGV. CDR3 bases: TGTGCCAGCAGCGTTAGCGGGATCAACGAGCAGTACTTC. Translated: CASSVSGINEQYF.

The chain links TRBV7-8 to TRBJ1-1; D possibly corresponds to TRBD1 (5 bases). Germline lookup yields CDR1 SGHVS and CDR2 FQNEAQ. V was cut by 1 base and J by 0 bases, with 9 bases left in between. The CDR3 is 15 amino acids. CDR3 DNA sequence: TGTGCCAGCAGCTTAGTAGGGGTCATGAACACTGAAGCTTTCTTT. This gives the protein CASSLVGVMNTEAFF.

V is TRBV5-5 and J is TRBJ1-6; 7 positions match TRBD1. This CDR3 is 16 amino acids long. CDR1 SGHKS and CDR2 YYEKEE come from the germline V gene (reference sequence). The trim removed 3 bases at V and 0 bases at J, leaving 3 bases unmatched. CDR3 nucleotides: TGTGCCAGCAGCTGGGACAGATCCTCCTATAATTCACCCCTCCACTTT. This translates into CASSWDRSSYNSPLHF.

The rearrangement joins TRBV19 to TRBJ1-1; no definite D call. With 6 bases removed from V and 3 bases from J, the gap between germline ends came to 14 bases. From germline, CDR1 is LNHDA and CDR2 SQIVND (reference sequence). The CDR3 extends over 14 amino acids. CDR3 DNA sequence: TGTGCCAGTAGGCTCCTGGGCAAAGACACTGAAGCTTTCTTT. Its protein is CASRLLGKDTEAFF.

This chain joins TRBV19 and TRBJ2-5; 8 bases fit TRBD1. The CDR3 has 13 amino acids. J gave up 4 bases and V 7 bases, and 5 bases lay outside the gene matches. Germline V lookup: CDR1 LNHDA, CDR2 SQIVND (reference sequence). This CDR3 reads CASNPQGGETQYF. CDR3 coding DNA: TGTGCCAGTAACCCACAGGGGGGAGAGACCCAGTACTTC.

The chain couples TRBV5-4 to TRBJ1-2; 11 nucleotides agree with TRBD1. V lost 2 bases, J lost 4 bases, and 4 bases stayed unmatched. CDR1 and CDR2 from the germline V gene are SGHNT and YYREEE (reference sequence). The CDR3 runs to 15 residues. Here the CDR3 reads CASSFGQGASYGYTF. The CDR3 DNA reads TGTGCCAGCAGCTTCGGACAGGGGGCAAGCTATGGCTACACCTTC.

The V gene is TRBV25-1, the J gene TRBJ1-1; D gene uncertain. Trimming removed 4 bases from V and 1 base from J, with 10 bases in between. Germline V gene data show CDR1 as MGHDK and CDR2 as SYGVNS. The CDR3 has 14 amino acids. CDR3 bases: TGTGCCAGCAGTGGGGCCAGGTCGAACACTGAAGCTTTCTTT. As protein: CASSGARSNTEAFF. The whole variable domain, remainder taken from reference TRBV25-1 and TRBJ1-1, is EADIYQTPRYLVIGTGKKITLECSQTMGHDKMYWYQQDPGMELHLIHYSYGVNSTEKGDLSSESTVSRIRTEHFPLTLESARPSHTSQYLCASSGARSNTEAFFGQGTRLTVV.

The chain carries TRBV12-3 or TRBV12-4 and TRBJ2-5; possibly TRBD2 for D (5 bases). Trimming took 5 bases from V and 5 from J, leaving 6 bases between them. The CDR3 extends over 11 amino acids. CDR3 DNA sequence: TGTGCCAGCAGTACTAGGGAGACCCAGTACTTC. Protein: CASSTRETQYF.

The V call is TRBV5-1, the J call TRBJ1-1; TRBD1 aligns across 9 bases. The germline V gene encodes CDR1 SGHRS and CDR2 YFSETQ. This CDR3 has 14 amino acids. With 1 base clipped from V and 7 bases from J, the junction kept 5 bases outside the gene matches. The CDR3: CASSLNRGLDEAFF. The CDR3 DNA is TGCGCCAGCAGCTTGAACAGGGGGCTTGATGAAGCTTTCTTT.

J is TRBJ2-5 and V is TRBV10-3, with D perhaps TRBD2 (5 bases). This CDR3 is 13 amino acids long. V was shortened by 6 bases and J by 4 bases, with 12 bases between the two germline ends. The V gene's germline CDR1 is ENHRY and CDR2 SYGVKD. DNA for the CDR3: TGTGCCATCAGCGGGAACTCAAGAGAGACCCAGTACTTC. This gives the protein CAISGNSRETQYF.

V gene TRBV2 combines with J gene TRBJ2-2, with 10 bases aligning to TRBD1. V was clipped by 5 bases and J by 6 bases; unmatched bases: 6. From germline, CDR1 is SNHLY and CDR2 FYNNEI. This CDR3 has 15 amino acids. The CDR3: CASSLSGTGAGELFF. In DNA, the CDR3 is TGTGCCAGCAGTTTATCCGGGACAGGGGCCGGGGAGCTGTTTTTT.

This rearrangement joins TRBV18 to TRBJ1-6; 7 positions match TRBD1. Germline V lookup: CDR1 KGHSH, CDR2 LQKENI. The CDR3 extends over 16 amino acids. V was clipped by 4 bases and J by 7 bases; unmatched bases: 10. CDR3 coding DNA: TGTGCCAGCTCACTAATCAGACAGGGAAGAAATTCACCCCTCCACTTT. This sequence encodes CASSLIRQGRNSPLHF.

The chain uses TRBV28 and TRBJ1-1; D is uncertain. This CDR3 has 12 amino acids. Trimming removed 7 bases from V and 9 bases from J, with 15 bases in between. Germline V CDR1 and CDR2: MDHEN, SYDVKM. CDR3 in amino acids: CASTNELVKAFF. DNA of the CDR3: TGTGCCAGCACGAACGAGCTGGTGAAAGCTTTCTTT.

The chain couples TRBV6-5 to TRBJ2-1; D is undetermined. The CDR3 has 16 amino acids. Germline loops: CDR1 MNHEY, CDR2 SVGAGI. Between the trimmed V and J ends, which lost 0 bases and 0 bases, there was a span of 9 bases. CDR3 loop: CASSYSRRRSYNEQFF. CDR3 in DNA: TGTGCCAGCAGTTACTCGCGCCGTCGCTCCTACAATGAGCAGTTCTTC.

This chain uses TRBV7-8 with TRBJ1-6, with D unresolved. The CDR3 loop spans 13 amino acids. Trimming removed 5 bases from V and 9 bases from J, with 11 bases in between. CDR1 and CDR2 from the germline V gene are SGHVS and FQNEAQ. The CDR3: CASSVSVSSPLHF. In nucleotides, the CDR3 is TGTGCCAGCAGCGTCAGCGTTAGTTCACCCCTCCACTTT.

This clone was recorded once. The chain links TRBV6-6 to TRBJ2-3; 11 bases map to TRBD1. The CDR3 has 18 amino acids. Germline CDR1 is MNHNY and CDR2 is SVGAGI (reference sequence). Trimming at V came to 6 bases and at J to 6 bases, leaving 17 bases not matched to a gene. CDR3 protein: CASRRLTKGTGGADTQYF. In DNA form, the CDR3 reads TGTGCCAGCAGACGACTCACAAAAGGGACAGGGGGGGCGGATACGCAGTATTTT.

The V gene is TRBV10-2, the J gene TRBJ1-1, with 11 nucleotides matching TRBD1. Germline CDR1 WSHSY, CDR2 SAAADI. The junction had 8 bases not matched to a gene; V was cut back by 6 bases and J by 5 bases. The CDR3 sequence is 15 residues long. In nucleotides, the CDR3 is TGCGCCAGCAGCGATAGTCGGGACAGGGGGACTGAAGCTTTCTTT. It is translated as CASSDSRDRGTEAFF.

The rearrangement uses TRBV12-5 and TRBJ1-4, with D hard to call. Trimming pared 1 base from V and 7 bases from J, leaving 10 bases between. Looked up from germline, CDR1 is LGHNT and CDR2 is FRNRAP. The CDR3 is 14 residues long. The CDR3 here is CASGLGQWSEKLFF. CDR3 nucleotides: TGTGCTAGTGGTTTGGGGCAGTGGAGTGAAAAACTGTTTTTT.

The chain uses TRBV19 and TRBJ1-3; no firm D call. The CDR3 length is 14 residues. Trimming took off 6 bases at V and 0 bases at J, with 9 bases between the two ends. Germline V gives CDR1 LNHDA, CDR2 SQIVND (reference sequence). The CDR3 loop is CASSPTHSGNTIYF. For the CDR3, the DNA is TGTGCCAGTAGCCCGACACACTCTGGAAACACCATATATTTT. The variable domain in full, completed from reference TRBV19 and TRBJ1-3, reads DGGITQSPKYLFRKEGQNVTLSCEQNLNHDAMYWYRQDPGQGLRLIYYSQIVNDFQKGDIAEGYSVSREKKESFPLTVTSAQKNPTAFYLCASSPTHSGNTIYFGEGSWLTVV.

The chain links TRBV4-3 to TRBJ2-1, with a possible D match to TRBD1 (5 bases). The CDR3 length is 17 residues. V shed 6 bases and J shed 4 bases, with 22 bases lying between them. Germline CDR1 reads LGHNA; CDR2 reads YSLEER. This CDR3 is CASSGARGREGYNEQFF. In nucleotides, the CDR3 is TGCGCCAGCAGTGGGGCTCGCGGCAGGGAAGGTTACAATGAGCAGTTCTTC.

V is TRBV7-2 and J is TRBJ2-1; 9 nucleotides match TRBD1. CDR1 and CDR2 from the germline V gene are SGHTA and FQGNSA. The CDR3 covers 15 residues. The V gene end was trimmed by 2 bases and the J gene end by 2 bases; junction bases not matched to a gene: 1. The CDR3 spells CASSLTGGTYNEQFF. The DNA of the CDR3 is TGTGCCAGCAGCTTAACAGGGGGCACCTACAATGAGCAGTTCTTC.

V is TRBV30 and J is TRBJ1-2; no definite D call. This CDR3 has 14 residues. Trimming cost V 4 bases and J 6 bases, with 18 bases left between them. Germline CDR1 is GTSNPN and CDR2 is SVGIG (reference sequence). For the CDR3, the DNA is TGTGCCTGGATACGACAAGGACGGAGGAATGGCTACACCTTC. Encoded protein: CAWIRQGRRNGYTF.

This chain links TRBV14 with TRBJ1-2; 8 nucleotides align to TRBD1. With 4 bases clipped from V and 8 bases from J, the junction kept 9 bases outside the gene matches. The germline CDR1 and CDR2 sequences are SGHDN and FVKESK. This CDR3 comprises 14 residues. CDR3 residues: CASSPRQGPGGYTF. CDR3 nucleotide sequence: TGTGCCAGCAGCCCCCGACAGGGGCCGGGGGGCTACACCTTC.

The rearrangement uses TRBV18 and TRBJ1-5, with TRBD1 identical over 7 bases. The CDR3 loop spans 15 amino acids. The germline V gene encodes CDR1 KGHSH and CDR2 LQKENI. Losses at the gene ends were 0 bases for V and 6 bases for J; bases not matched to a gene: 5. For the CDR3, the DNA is TGTGCCAGCTCACCACCGGGCAGGGGGTCTCAGCCCCAGCATTTT. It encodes CASSPPGRGSQPQHF.

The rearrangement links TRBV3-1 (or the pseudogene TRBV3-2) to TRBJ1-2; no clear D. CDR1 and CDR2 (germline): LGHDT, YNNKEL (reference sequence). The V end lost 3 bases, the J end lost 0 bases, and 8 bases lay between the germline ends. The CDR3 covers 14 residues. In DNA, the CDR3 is TGTGCCAGCAGCCAGGGCCCCACTAACTATGGCTACACCTTC. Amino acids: CASSQGPTNYGYTF.